These T cell receptor beta chains were read from a single sample in a study of T cells in Graves' hyperthyroidism and ophthalmopathy. TCRdb processed the multiplex PCR reads anew with MiXCR; each CDR3 protein has one entry. The profile shows hundreds of thousands of distinct CDR3 sequences, under 15% of them singletons. Sequencing input: blood. The receptors originated from a woman between 18 and 30 years old with Graves' hyperthyroidism. CDR3s include the opening cysteine and the closing phenylalanine or tryptophan. D genes are given only for firm matches. Clone size is given for some rows only: seen once, a few or many times, or a class if the clone is expanded.

v_gene: TRBV5-8
abundance: many
j_gene: TRBJ1-2
d_gene: TRBD1
CDR3aa: CASSLGTAGGLGYTF
CDR3nt: TGTGCCAGCAGCTTGGGGACGGCAGGGGGCTTAGGCTACACCTTC

v_gene: TRBV27
abundance: many
j_gene: TRBJ2-7
d_gene: NA
CDR3aa: CASSPTVTRSYEQYF
CDR3nt: TGTGCCAGCAGCCCGACAGTGACGCGCTCCTACGAGCAGTACTTC

v_gene: TRBV7-2
abundance: many
j_gene: TRBJ1-1
d_gene: NA
CDR3aa: CASSLTLGGGRAEAFF
CDR3nt: TGTGCCAGCAGCTTAACCCTGGGGGGAGGGAGGGCAGAAGCTTTCTTT

v_gene: TRBV10-3
abundance: NA
j_gene: TRBJ2-7
d_gene: NA
CDR3aa: CAISGLGNEQYF
CDR3nt: TGTGCCATTTCAGGTTTAGGCAATGAGCAGTACTTC

v_gene: TRBV2
abundance: NA
j_gene: TRBJ1-1
d_gene: TRBD1
CDR3aa: CASSGQGVAEAFF
CDR3nt: TGTGCCAGCAGTGGACAGGGAGTAGCTGAAGCTTTCTTT

v_gene: TRBV27
abundance: many
j_gene: TRBJ1-1
d_gene: TRBD1
CDR3aa: CASSSPWTGRVTEAFF
CDR3nt: TGTGCCAGCAGTTCCCCCTGGACAGGGAGAGTAACTGAAGCTTTCTTT

v_gene: TRBV20-1
abundance: NA
j_gene: TRBJ2-4
d_gene: NA
CDR3aa: CSARHIPGNKIKRWENIQYF
CDR3nt: TGCAGTGCTAGGCACATACCGGGCAACAAGATAAAGCGATGGGAAAACATTCAGTACTTC

v_gene: TRBV9
abundance: many
j_gene: TRBJ2-1
d_gene: TRBD2
CDR3aa: CASSVGGTSGNEQFF
CDR3nt: TGTGCCAGCAGCGTAGGTGGGACTAGTGGCAATGAGCAGTTCTTC

v_gene: TRBV10-3
abundance: many
j_gene: TRBJ1-3
d_gene: NA
CDR3aa: CAIKGEYSGNTIYF
CDR3nt: TGTGCCATCAAGGGGGAATACTCTGGAAACACCATATATTTT

v_gene: TRBV5-8
abundance: NA
j_gene: TRBJ1-1
d_gene: NA
CDR3aa: CTSSRSSVMNTEAFF
CDR3nt: TGTACCAGCAGCCGTAGTTCCGTTATGAACACTGAAGCTTTCTTT

v_gene: TRBV6-1
abundance: many
j_gene: TRBJ2-7
d_gene: NA
CDR3aa: CASSREILRDNSEGQYF
CDR3nt: TGTGCCAGCAGTAGAGAAATTCTAAGGGATAACAGTGAGGGGCAGTACTTC

v_gene: TRBV9
abundance: many
j_gene: TRBJ2-3
d_gene: NA
CDR3aa: CASSHGGDPYTDTQYF
CDR3nt: TGTGCCAGCAGCCACGGCGGGGACCCTTACACAGATACGCAGTATTTT

v_gene: TRBV6-5
abundance: NA
j_gene: TRBJ1-1
d_gene: NA
CDR3aa: CASSYGRGNTEAFF
CDR3nt: TGTGCCAGCAGTTACGGACGGGGGAACACTGAAGCTTTCTTT

v_gene: TRBV13
abundance: many
j_gene: TRBJ2-1
d_gene: TRBD1
CDR3aa: CASSGADRGHLNEQFF
CDR3nt: TGTGCCAGCAGCGGCGCGGACAGGGGGCATTTGAATGAGCAGTTCTTC

v_gene: TRBV12-3/TRBV12-4
abundance: many
j_gene: TRBJ1-5
d_gene: TRBD1
CDR3aa: CASSLARGTGNNQPQHF
CDR3nt: TGTGCCAGCAGTTTAGCGCGGGGGACAGGGAACAATCAGCCCCAGCATTTT

v_gene: TRBV20-1
abundance: many
j_gene: TRBJ2-1
d_gene: TRBD2
CDR3aa: CSAYLAETKYNEQFF
CDR3nt: TGCAGTGCTTATCTAGCGGAAACAAAATACAATGAGCAGTTCTTC

v_gene: TRBV20-1
abundance: many
j_gene: TRBJ2-7
d_gene: TRBD2
CDR3aa: CSASTSGVSYEQYF
CDR3nt: TGCAGTGCTAGTACTAGCGGGGTTTCCTACGAGCAGTACTTC

v_gene: TRBV2
abundance: many
j_gene: TRBJ1-1
d_gene: NA
CDR3aa: CASSVSRVLPEAFF
CDR3nt: TGTGCCAGCAGTGTATCGAGGGTTTTGCCTGAAGCTTTCTTT

v_gene: TRBV28
abundance: many
j_gene: TRBJ1-4
d_gene: TRBD1
CDR3aa: CASSGLRGEEKLFF
CDR3nt: TGTGCCAGCAGCGGACTCAGGGGGGAAGAAAAACTGTTTTTT

v_gene: TRBV5-1
abundance: many
j_gene: TRBJ2-7
d_gene: TRBD1
CDR3aa: CASRTGTGGYEQYF
CDR3nt: TGCGCCAGCAGAACCGGGACAGGGGGTTACGAGCAGTACTTC

v_gene: TRBV29-1
abundance: few
j_gene: TRBJ2-3
d_gene: TRBD2
CDR3aa: CSASGTSRNTQYF
CDR3nt: TGCAGCGCCTCCGGGACTAGCCGAAATACGCAGTATTTT

v_gene: TRBV7-9
abundance: many
j_gene: TRBJ2-7
d_gene: NA
CDR3aa: CASSPVPYEQYF
CDR3nt: TGTGCCAGCAGCCCAGTCCCCTACGAGCAGTACTTC

v_gene: TRBV2
abundance: NA
j_gene: TRBJ1-6
d_gene: TRBD1
CDR3aa: CASSADVGTGVSPLHF
CDR3nt: TGTGCCAGCAGCGCCGACGTTGGGACAGGGGTCTCACCCCTCCACTTT

v_gene: TRBV4-2
abundance: NA
j_gene: TRBJ2-6
d_gene: NA
CDR3aa: CASSPGTTGANVLTF
CDR3nt: TGTGCCAGCAGCCCTGGGACAACTGGGGCCAACGTCCTGACTTTC

v_gene: TRBV7-3
abundance: many
j_gene: TRBJ2-5
d_gene: NA
CDR3aa: CASSQRQGGPGETQYF
CDR3nt: TGTGCCAGCAGCCAAAGACAGGGAGGTCCGGGAGAGACCCAGTACTTC

v_gene: TRBV5-4
abundance: few
j_gene: TRBJ1-1
d_gene: NA
CDR3aa: CASSRDFLGAEAFF
CDR3nt: TGTGCCAGCAGCCGGGACTTCCTCGGAGCTGAAGCTTTCTTT

v_gene: TRBV3-1
abundance: many
j_gene: TRBJ1-5
d_gene: NA
CDR3aa: CASSQGSSNQPQHF
CDR3nt: TGTGCCAGCAGCCAAGGCAGTAGCAATCAGCCCCAGCATTTT

v_gene: TRBV6-1
abundance: many
j_gene: TRBJ2-7
d_gene: TRBD2
CDR3aa: CASSESVASGLAYEQYF
CDR3nt: TGTGCCAGCAGTGAAAGCGTCGCTAGCGGGCTAGCCTACGAGCAGTACTTC

v_gene: TRBV5-8
abundance: few
j_gene: TRBJ1-3
d_gene: NA
CDR3aa: CASSPRGGYGNTIYF
CDR3nt: TGTGCCAGCAGCCCTAGGGGCGGTTACGGAAACACCATATATTTT

v_gene: TRBV6-1
abundance: many
j_gene: TRBJ1-1
d_gene: NA
CDR3aa: CASTPRTLAAFF
CDR3nt: TGTGCCAGCACCCCGCGAACCCTAGCGGCTTTCTTT

v_gene: TRBV20-1
abundance: many
j_gene: TRBJ2-5
d_gene: NA
CDR3aa: CSARDRTRIRETQYF
CDR3nt: TGCAGTGCTAGAGATAGGACTCGGATTCGAGAGACCCAGTACTTC

v_gene: TRBV3-1
abundance: many
j_gene: TRBJ2-3
d_gene: TRBD2
CDR3aa: CASSPRTSGGRDTQYF
CDR3nt: TGTGCCAGCAGCCCACGGACTAGCGGGGGAAGAGATACGCAGTATTTT

v_gene: TRBV12-3/TRBV12-4
abundance: NA
j_gene: TRBJ2-6
d_gene: NA
CDR3aa: CASSLGTSGANVLTF
CDR3nt: TGTGCCAGCAGTTTAGGGACTTCTGGGGCCAACGTCCTGACTTTC

v_gene: TRBV20-1
abundance: NA
j_gene: TRBJ2-5
d_gene: NA
CDR3aa: CSARGVVGPETQYF
CDR3nt: TGCAGTGCTAGGGGGGTAGTGGGGCCGGAGACCCAGTACTTC

v_gene: TRBV7-8
abundance: many
j_gene: TRBJ2-7
d_gene: TRBD2
CDR3aa: CASSVGQASGYEQYF
CDR3nt: TGTGCCAGCAGCGTCGGGCAGGCTAGCGGTTACGAGCAGTACTTC

v_gene: TRBV28
abundance: NA
j_gene: TRBJ2-7
d_gene: TRBD2
CDR3aa: CASSFGPGGGLAGGRFDEQYF
CDR3nt: TGTGCCAGCAGTTTCGGCCCTGGCGGCGGACTAGCGGGAGGGCGGTTTGATGAGCAGTACTTC

v_gene: TRBV27
abundance: many
j_gene: TRBJ1-5
d_gene: TRBD1
CDR3aa: CASSWTGEQPQHF
CDR3nt: TGTGCCAGCAGTTGGACAGGGGAACAGCCCCAGCATTTT

v_gene: TRBV28
abundance: many
j_gene: TRBJ2-1
d_gene: NA
CDR3aa: CASRQVAGTYNEQFF
CDR3nt: TGTGCCAGCAGGCAGGTGGCGGGAACCTACAATGAGCAGTTCTTC

v_gene: TRBV12-3/TRBV12-4
abundance: many
j_gene: TRBJ2-1
d_gene: TRBD2
CDR3aa: CASTPGGGEQFF
CDR3nt: TGTGCCAGCACTCCGGGAGGGGGTGAGCAGTTCTTC

v_gene: TRBV7-2
abundance: many
j_gene: TRBJ1-2
d_gene: NA
CDR3aa: CASSIATMDYGYTF
CDR3nt: TGTGCCAGCAGCATCGCGACAATGGACTATGGCTACACCTTC

v_gene: TRBV20-1
abundance: NA
j_gene: TRBJ2-5
d_gene: NA
CDR3aa: CSASYTRGNQETQYF
CDR3nt: TGCAGTGCTTCTTACACCCGGGGTAACCAAGAGACCCAGTACTTC

v_gene: TRBV9
abundance: many
j_gene: TRBJ2-5
d_gene: TRBD1
CDR3aa: CASSVTPGQGGLETQYF
CDR3nt: TGTGCCAGCAGCGTGACCCCGGGACAGGGTGGTTTGGAGACCCAGTACTTC

v_gene: TRBV12-3/TRBV12-4
abundance: many
j_gene: TRBJ1-5
d_gene: NA
CDR3aa: CASSLNGGDQPQHF
CDR3nt: TGTGCCAGCAGTTTAAATGGAGGAGATCAGCCCCAGCATTTT

v_gene: TRBV7-2
abundance: many
j_gene: TRBJ2-2
d_gene: NA
CDR3aa: CASSLVFANTGELFF
CDR3nt: TGTGCCAGCAGCTTAGTGTTCGCGAACACCGGGGAGCTGTTTTTT

v_gene: TRBV6-1
abundance: many
j_gene: TRBJ2-7
d_gene: NA
CDR3aa: CASRPGTGGYEQYF
CDR3nt: TGTGCCAGCAGGCCCGGGACTGGAGGATACGAGCAGTACTTC

v_gene: TRBV5-4
abundance: NA
j_gene: TRBJ2-1
d_gene: TRBD2
CDR3aa: CASSTTGLAGLNEQFF
CDR3nt: TGTGCCAGCAGCACTACCGGACTAGCGGGCCTCAATGAGCAGTTCTTC

v_gene: TRBV5-1
abundance: many
j_gene: TRBJ2-1
d_gene: NA
CDR3aa: CASSLDRANEQFF
CDR3nt: TGCGCCAGCAGCTTGGACAGGGCCAATGAGCAGTTCTTC

v_gene: TRBV2
abundance: many
j_gene: TRBJ1-5
d_gene: NA
CDR3aa: CASSGWGVRSNQPQHF
CDR3nt: TGTGCCAGCAGTGGATGGGGGGTGAGGAGCAATCAGCCCCAGCATTTT

v_gene: TRBV7-2
abundance: many
j_gene: TRBJ1-6
d_gene: TRBD1
CDR3aa: CASSGPDRGNSPLHF
CDR3nt: TGTGCCAGCAGCGGGCCGGACAGGGGTAATTCACCCCTCCACTTT

v_gene: TRBV11-3
abundance: many
j_gene: TRBJ2-3
d_gene: NA
CDR3aa: CASSSQGRQDTQYF
CDR3nt: TGTGCCAGCAGCTCGCAAGGACGGCAAGATACGCAGTATTTT

v_gene: TRBV20-1
abundance: many
j_gene: TRBJ2-7
d_gene: NA
CDR3aa: CSARGSGALQSVYEQYF
CDR3nt: TGCAGTGCTAGAGGCTCTGGCGCGCTTCAGAGTGTCTACGAGCAGTACTTC

v_gene: TRBV12-3/TRBV12-4
abundance: few
j_gene: TRBJ1-6
d_gene: NA
CDR3aa: CDSSLKSILARSYNSPLHF
CDR3nt: TGTGACAGCAGTTTAAAGTCCATATTGGCAAGGTCCTATAATTCACCCCTCCACTTT

v_gene: TRBV7-2
abundance: many
j_gene: TRBJ2-1
d_gene: NA
CDR3aa: CASSLGHWGRNEQFF
CDR3nt: TGTGCCAGCAGCTTGGGACATTGGGGGCGCAATGAGCAGTTCTTC

v_gene: TRBV28
abundance: many
j_gene: TRBJ2-5
d_gene: NA
CDR3aa: CASSPGLLETQYF
CDR3nt: TGTGCCAGCAGCCCCGGTCTGCTGGAGACCCAGTACTTC

v_gene: TRBV27
abundance: many
j_gene: TRBJ2-3
d_gene: NA
CDR3aa: CASSLMMAGTQDTQYF
CDR3nt: TGTGCCAGCAGTTTAATGATGGCCGGGACTCAAGATACGCAGTATTTT

v_gene: TRBV19
abundance: few
j_gene: TRBJ2-2
d_gene: NA
CDR3aa: CASSIGQGRIGELFF
CDR3nt: TGTGCCAGTAGTATAGGTCAAGGGAGAATCGGGGAGCTGTTTTTT

v_gene: TRBV6-1
abundance: many
j_gene: TRBJ2-4
d_gene: NA
CDR3aa: CASYSPRAGEAKNIQYF
CDR3nt: TGTGCCAGCTACTCCCCCCGGGCAGGGGAGGCCAAAAACATTCAGTACTTC

v_gene: TRBV10-2
abundance: many
j_gene: TRBJ1-1
d_gene: NA
CDR3aa: CASAGIRWNTEAFF
CDR3nt: TGCGCCAGCGCCGGGATACGGTGGAACACTGAAGCTTTCTTT